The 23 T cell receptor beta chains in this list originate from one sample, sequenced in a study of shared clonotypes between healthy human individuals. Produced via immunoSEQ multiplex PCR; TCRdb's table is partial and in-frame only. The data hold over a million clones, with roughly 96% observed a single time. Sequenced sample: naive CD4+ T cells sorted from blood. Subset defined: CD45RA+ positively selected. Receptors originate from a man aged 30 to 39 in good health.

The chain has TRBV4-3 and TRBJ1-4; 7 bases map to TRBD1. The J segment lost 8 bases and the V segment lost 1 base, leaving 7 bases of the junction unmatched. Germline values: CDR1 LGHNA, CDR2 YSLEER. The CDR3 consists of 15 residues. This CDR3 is CASSQVGRGAEKLFF. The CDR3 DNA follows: TGCGCCAGCAGCCAAGTAGGCAGGGGGGCCGAAAAACTGTTTTTT.

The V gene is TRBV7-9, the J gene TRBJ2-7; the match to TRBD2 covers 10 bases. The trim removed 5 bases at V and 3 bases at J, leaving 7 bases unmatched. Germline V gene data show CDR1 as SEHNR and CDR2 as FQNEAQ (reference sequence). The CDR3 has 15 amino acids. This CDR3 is CASSPTLAGVYEQYF. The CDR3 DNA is TGTGCCAGCAGCCCAACCCTAGCGGGAGTCTACGAGCAGTACTTC.

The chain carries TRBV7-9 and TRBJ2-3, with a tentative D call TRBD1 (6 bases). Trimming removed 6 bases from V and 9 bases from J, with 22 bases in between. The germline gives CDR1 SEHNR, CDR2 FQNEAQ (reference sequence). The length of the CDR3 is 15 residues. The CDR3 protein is CASSPAGQGTGTQYF. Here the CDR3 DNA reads TGTGCCAGCAGTCCCGCAGGGCAGGGGACGGGGACGCAGTATTTT.

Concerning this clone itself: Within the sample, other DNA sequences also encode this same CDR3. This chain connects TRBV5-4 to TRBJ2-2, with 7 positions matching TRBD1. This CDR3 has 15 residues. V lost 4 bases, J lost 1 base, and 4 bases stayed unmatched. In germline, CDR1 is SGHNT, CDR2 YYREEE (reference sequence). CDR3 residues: CASSPRQGNTGELFF. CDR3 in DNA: TGTGCCAGCAGCCCACGACAGGGGAACACCGGGGAGCTGTTTTTT.

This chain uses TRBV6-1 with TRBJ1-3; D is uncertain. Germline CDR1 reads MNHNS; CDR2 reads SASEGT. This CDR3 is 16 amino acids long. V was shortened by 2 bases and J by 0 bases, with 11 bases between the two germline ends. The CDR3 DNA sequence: TGTGCCAGCAGTGAATTCTCTCGTATCTCTGGAAACACCATATATTTT. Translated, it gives CASSEFSRISGNTIYF.

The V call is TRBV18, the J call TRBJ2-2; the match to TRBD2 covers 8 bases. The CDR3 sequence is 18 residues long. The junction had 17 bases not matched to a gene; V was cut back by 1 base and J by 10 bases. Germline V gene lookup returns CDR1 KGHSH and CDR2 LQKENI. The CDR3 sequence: CASSPRAASGSRPAELFF. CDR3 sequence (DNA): TGTGCCAGCTCACCACGGGCGGCAAGCGGGAGTAGGCCTGCGGAGCTGTTTTTT.

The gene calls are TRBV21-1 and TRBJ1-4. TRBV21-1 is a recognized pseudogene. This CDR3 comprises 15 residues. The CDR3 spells CASSRKLTSNEKLFF. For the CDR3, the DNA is TGTGCCAGCAGCCGAAAACTAACAAGTAATGAAAAACTGTTTTTT.

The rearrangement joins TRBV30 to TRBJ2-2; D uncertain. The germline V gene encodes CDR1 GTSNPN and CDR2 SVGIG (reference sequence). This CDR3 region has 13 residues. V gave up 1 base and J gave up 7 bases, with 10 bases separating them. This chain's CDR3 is CAWSAYSLGELFF. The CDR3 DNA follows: TGTGCCTGGAGTGCCTACTCTCTCGGGGAGCTGTTTTTT.

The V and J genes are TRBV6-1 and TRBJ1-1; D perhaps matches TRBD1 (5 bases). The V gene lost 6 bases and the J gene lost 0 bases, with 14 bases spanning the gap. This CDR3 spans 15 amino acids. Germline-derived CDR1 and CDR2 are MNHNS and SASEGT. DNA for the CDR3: TGTGCCAGCAGAAAAACAGGATACATGAACACTGAAGCTTTCTTT. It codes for CASRKTGYMNTEAFF.

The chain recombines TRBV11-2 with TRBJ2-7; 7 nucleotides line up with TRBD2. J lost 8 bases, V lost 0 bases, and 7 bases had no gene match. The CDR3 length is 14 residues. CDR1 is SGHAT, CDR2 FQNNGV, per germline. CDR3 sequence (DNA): TGTGCCAGCAGCTTAGATAGGGCGGGAGAGAAGCAGTACTTC. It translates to CASSLDRAGEKQYF.

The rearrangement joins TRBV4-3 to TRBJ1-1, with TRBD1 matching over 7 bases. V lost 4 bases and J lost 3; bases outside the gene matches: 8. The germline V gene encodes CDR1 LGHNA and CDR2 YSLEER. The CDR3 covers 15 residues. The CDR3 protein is CASSPQQGRYTEAFF. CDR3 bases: TGCGCCAGCAGCCCCCAACAGGGGCGGTACACTGAAGCTTTCTTT.

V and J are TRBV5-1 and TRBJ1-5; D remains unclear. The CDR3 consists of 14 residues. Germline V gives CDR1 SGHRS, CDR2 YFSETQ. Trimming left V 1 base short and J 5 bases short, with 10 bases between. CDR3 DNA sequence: TGCGCCAGCAGCTTGTCCGGGAACGATCAGCCCCAGCATTTT. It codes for CASSLSGNDQPQHF.

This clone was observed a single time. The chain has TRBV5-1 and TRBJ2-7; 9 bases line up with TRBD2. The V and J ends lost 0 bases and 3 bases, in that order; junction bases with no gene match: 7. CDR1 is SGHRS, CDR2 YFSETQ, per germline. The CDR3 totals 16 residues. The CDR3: CASSLVPSGNGYEQYF. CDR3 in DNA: TGCGCCAGCAGCTTGGTTCCTAGCGGGAATGGCTACGAGCAGTACTTC. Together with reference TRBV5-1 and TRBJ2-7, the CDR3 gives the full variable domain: KAGVTQTPRYLIKTRGQQVTLSCSPISGHRSVSWYQQTPGQGLQFLFEYFSETQRNKGNFPGRFSGRQFSNSRSEMNVSTLELGDSALYLCASSLVPSGNGYEQYFGPGTRLTVT.

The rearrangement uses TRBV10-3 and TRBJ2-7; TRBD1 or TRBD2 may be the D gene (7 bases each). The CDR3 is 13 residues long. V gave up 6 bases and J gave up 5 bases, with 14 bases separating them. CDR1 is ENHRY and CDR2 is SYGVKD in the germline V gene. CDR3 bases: TGTGCCATCAGCTCCCAGGGGGGGGACGAGCAGTACTTC. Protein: CAISSQGGDEQYF.

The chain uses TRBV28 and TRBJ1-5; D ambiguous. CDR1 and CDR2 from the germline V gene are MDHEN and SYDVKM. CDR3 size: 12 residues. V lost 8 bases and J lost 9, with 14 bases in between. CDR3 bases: TGTGCCAGCGGCCTCAACCATCGGCCCCAGCATTTT. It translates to CASGLNHRPQHF.

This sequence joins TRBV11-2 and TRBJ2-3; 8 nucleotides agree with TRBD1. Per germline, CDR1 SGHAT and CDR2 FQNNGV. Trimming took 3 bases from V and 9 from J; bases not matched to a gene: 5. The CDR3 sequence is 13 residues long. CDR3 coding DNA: TGTGCCAGCAGCTTTGCCAGGACAGGGACGCAGTATTTT. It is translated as CASSFARTGTQYF.

The CDR3 DNA reads as TGCGCCAGCAGCTTGCGGGCAGAAGAAAAACTGTTTTTT. This gives the protein CASSLRAEEKLFF. The V gene is TRBV5-1, the J gene TRBJ1-4; no clear D gene. The CDR3 is 13 residues long. The V end lost 1 base, the J end lost 8 bases, and 9 bases lay between the germline ends. Germline CDR1 and CDR2: SGHRS and YFSETQ.

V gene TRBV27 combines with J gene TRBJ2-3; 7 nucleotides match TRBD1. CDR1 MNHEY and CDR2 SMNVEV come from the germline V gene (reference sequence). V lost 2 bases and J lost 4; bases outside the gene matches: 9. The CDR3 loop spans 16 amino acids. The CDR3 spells CASSLRVGQGADTQYF. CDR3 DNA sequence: TGTGCCAGCAGTTTAAGGGTAGGGCAGGGGGCAGATACGCAGTATTTT.

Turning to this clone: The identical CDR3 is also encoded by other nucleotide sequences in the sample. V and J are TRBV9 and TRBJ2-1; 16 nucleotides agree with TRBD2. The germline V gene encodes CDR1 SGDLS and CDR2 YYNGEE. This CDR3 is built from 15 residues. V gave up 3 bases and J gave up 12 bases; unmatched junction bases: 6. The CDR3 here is CASSEGLAGGPVQFF. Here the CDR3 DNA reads TGTGCCAGCAGCGAGGGACTAGCGGGAGGGCCAGTGCAGTTCTTC.

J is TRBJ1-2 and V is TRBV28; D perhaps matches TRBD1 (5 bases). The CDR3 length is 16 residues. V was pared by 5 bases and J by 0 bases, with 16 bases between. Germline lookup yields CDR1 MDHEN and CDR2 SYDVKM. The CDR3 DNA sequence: TGTGCCAGCAGTCCTGGGGGGGTTCCTTCTAACTATGGCTACACCTTC. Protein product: CASSPGGVPSNYGYTF.

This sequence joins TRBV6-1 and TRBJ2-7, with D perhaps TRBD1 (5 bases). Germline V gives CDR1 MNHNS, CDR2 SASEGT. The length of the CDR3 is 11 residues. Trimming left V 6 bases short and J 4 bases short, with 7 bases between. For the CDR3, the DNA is TGTGCCAGCAGCAACAGGTACGAGCAGTACTTC. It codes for CASSNRYEQYF.

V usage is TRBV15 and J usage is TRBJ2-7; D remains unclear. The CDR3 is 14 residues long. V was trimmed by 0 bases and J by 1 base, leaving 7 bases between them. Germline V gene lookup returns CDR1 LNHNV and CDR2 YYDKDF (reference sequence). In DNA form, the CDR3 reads TGTGCCACCAGCAGAGAGGGCCGATCCTACGAGCAGTACTTC. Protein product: CATSREGRSYEQYF. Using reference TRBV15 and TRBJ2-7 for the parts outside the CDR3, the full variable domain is DAMVIQNPRYQVTQFGKPVTLSCSQTLNHNVMYWYQQKSSQAPKLLFHYYDKDFNNEADTPDNFQSRRPNTSFCFLDIRSPGLGDTAMYLCATSREGRSYEQYFGPGTRLTVT.

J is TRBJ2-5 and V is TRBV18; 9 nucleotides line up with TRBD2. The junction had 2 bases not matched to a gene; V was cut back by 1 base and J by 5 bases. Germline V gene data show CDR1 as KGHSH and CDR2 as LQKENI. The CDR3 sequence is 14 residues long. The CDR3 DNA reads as TGTGCCAGCTCACCACTAGCGGGAGACGAGACCCAGTACTTC. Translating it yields CASSPLAGDETQYF.